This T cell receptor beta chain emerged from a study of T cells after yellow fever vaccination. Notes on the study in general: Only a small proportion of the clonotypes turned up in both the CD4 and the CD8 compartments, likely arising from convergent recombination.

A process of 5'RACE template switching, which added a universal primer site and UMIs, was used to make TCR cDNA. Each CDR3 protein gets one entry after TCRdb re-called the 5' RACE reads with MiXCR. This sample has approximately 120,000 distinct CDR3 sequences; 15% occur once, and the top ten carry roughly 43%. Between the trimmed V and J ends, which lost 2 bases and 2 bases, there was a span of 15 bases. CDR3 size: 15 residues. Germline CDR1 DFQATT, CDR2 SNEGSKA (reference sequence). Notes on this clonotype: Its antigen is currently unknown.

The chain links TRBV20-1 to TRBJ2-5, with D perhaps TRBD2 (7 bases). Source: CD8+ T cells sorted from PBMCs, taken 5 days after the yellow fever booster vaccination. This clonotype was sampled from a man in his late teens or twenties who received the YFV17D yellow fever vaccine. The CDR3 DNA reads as TGCAGTGCTAGAAACCCGGGGGGCGGACAAGAGACCCAGTACTTC. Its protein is CSARNPGGGQETQYF.